A selection of T cell receptor beta chains follows, all from one sample in a study of human T cells and chemical hapten exposure. TCRdb analysed the RACE reads with MiXCR anew, one entry per CDR3 protein. The sample has about 45,000 distinct CDR3 sequences, 3.5% to 4.5% seen once. The sequenced sample was whole blood. All receptors come from a human donor in good health. Some clones in this sample may be carry-over from other donors' samples. The conserved cysteine and the conserved F or W are not part of the CDR3 here.

v_call: TRBV5-5; j_call: TRBJ2-2; cdr3_aa: ASSFSGTGLLSNTGELF
v_call: TRBV28; j_call: TRBJ2-7; cdr3_aa: ASRGGPYEQY
v_call: TRBV9; j_call: TRBJ2-7; cdr3_aa: ASSVGGEYEQY
v_call: TRBV20-1; j_call: TRBJ2-7; cdr3_aa: SARGRRAYSYEQY
v_call: TRBV28; j_call: TRBJ1-1; cdr3_aa: ASSLGGGYAEAF
v_call: TRBV6-1; j_call: TRBJ1-5; cdr3_aa: ASSEDQHRGNQPQH
v_call: TRBV7-6; j_call: TRBJ2-3; cdr3_aa: ASRGLALRTDTQY
v_call: TRBV7-2; j_call: TRBJ2-5; cdr3_aa: ASSLAGPPGETQY
v_call: TRBV28; j_call: TRBJ2-7; cdr3_aa: ASSFGQGRLY
v_call: TRBV5-1; j_call: TRBJ1-1; cdr3_aa: ASSLWENTEAF
v_call: TRBV28; j_call: TRBJ2-7; cdr3_aa: ASSSEGQGYEQY